What follows describes a single TCR beta chain. The entry originates in a study of T cell changes during pregnancy in multiple sclerosis. Libraries were prepared by immunoSEQ multiplex PCR; TCRdb keeps only in-frame clonotypes and omits some of them. The table records tens of thousands of clones, just under 95% of them present only once. The CDR3 runs to 12 residues. Germline-derived CDR1 and CDR2 are SGHRS and YFSETQ. V was pared by 3 bases and J by 4 bases, with 5 bases between. This TCR was recovered from a female donor in good health, enrolled as a control in a pregnancy study. The specimen was peripheral blood, collected in the third trimester of pregnancy. The chain employs TRBV5-1 and TRBJ2-1; unclear D gene. The CDR3 loop is CASSWQYNEQFF. CDR3 coding DNA: TGCGCCAGCAGCTGGCAGTACAATGAGCAGTTCTTC. The entire variable domain, with the rest obtained from reference TRBV5-1 and TRBJ2-1, is as follows: KAGVTQTPRYLIKTRGQQVTLSCSPISGHRSVSWYQQTPGQGLQFLFEYFSETQRNKGNFPGRFSGRQFSNSRSEMNVSTLELGDSALYLCASSWQYNEQFFGPGTRLTVL.